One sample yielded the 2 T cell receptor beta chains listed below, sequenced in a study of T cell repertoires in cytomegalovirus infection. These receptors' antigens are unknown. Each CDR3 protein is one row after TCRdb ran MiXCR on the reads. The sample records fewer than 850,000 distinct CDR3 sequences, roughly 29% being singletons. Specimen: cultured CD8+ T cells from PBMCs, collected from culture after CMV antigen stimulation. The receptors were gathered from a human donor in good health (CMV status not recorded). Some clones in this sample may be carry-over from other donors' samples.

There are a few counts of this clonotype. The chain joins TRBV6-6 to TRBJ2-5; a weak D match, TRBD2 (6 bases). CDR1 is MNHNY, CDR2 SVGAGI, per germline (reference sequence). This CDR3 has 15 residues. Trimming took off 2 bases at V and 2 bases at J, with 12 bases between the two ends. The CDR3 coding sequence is TGTGCCAGCAGTTACGCCGGGACTCGGCAAGAGACCCAGTACTTC. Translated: CASSYAGTRQETQYF.

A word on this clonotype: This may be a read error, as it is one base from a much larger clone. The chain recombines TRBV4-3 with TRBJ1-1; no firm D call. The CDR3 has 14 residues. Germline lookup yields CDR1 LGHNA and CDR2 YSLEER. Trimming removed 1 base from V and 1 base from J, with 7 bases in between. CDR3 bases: TGCGCCAGCAGCCAAGGGGAGGGGAACACTGAAGCTTTCTTT. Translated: CASSQGEGNTEAFF.